A selection of T cell receptor beta chains follows, all from one sample in a study of cytomegalovirus exposure and HLA in healthy donors. Repertoires were generated with immunoSEQ multiplex PCR, while TCRdb's copy carries only in-frame clones and drops some. The data show 100,000 to 120,000 clones, around 15% seen once. Sequencing was performed on PBMCs. The source of these receptors is a female donor in good health and CMV-seronegative. The CDR3 runs from the conserved cysteine through the conserved F or W. A D gene is named only where the DNA matches it firmly. Clone size is stated in some rows and not others, as once, few, many or a class when expanded.

j_call v_call cdr3_length d_call clone_size cdr3_aa cdr3_nt
TRBJ2-1 TRBV19 13 . . CASSIDPSNEQFF TGTGCCAGTAGTATAGACCCTTCGAATGAGCAGTTCTTC
TRBJ1-1 TRBV27 13 . few CASRLTGGTEAFF TGTGCCAGCAGGCTTACGGGGGGCACTGAAGCTTTCTTT
TRBJ1-3 TRBV4-3 16 . . CASSQNVGGAGNTIYF TGCGCCAGCAGCCAAAATGTCGGGGGAGCTGGAAACACCATATATTTT
TRBJ1-4 TRBV19 14 . . CASSLGRSGEKLFF TGTGCCAGTAGTCTTGGGCGTAGTGGTGAAAAACTGTTTTTT
TRBJ1-1 TRBV25-1 14 . . CASSGHGRGTEAFF TGTGCCAGCAGTGGACACGGGCGGGGCACTGAAGCTTTCTTT
TRBJ1-2 TRBV5-6 15 . few CASSLTPTGGDGYTF TGTGCCAGCAGCTTGACTCCTACCGGAGGGGATGGCTACACCTTC
TRBJ2-3 TRBV7-2 16 TRBD2 . CASSPQLAGVTDTQYF TGTGCCAGCAGTCCTCAACTAGCGGGGGTAACAGATACGCAGTATTTT
TRBJ1-1 TRBV30 13 TRBD1 . CAWSDHRGTEAFF TGTGCCTGGAGTGACCACAGGGGCACTGAAGCTTTCTTT
TRBJ1-2 TRBV6-1 14 TRBD1 few CASSTRTGDYGYTF TGTGCCAGCAGTACGAGGACAGGAGACTATGGCTACACCTTC
TRBJ2-5 TRBV9 16 TRBD2 few CASSLGLAGSQETQYF TGTGCCAGCAGCCTAGGACTAGCGGGGTCCCAAGAGACCCAGTACTTC
TRBJ2-7 TRBV27 16 . . CASSLSGAALAYEQYF TGTGCCAGCAGTTTATCAGGGGCGGCCCTGGCCTACGAGCAGTACTTC
TRBJ1-5 TRBV6-4 14 . . CASSEPGVGQPQHF TGTGCCAGCAGTGAACCAGGGGTAGGACAGCCCCAGCATTTT
TRBJ1-2 TRBV4-1 15 . . CASSQIGGGFYGYTF TGCGCCAGCAGCCAAATTGGGGGGGGATTCTATGGCTACACCTTC
TRBJ2-1 TRBV5-8 15 . few CASSLAPGLGLEQFF TGTGCCAGCAGCTTGGCCCCGGGACTCGGGCTTGAGCAGTTCTTC
TRBJ2-3 TRBV7-2 15 . few CASVPLAQNTDTQYF TGTGCCAGCGTCCCTCTAGCGCAGAACACAGATACGCAGTATTTT
TRBJ2-7 TRBV19 18 TRBD2 once CASSQPPLGTRSFHEQYF TGTGCCAGTAGTCAGCCCCCTCTTGGGACTAGGAGTTTCCACGAGCAGTACTTC
TRBJ1-3 TRBV7-9 15 . . CASSDSGTHGNTIYF TGTGCCAGCAGCGACTCCGGGACACATGGAAACACCATATATTTT
TRBJ2-7 TRBV5-1 16 TRBD2 . CASSPDLAGGNPGQYF TGCGCCAGCAGCCCTGATCTAGCGGGAGGGAACCCCGGGCAGTACTTC
TRBJ2-7 TRBV4-1 15 TRBD1 few CASSPTGGGGYEQYF TGCGCCAGCAGCCCCACAGGGGGAGGTGGGTACGAGCAGTACTTC
TRBJ2-1 TRBV11-2 17 . . CASSFPSGLASYNEQFF TGTGCCAGCAGCTTCCCCAGCGGGCTAGCTTCCTACAATGAGCAGTTCTTC